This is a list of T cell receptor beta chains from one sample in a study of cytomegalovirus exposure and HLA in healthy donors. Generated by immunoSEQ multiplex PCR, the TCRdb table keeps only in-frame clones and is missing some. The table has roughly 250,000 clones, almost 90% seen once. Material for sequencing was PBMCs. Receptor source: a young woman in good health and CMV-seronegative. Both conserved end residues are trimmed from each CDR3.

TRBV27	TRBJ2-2	ASSLASLAGGPTGELF
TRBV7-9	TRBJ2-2	ASSSVPTGSTGELF
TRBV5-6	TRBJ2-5	ASSLAQGQETQY
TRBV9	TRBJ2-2	ASSASGGITGELF
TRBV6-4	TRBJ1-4	ASSDSRQGGEKLF
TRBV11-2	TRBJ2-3	ASSLEDILTDTQY
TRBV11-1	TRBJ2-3	ASSFGGGTDTQY
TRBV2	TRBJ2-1	ASSPRLDLYNEQF
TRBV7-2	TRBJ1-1	ASSLGQNDYMNTEAF
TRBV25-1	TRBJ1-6	ASAGQGAHNSPLH
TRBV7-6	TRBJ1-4	ASSSMTGRGKLF
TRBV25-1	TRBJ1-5	ASSSAGFGNQPQH
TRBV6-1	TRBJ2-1	ASSDLGQGSSYNEQF
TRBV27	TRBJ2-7	ASRRGELTYEQY
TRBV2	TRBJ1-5	ASSAQVGTPNQPQH
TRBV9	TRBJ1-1	ASSVGQGVNTEAF
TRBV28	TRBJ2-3	ASTLGEGAQY
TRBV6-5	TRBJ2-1	ASSSGRSYNEQF
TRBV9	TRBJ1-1	ASSSPGNWAF
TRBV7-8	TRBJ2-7	ASSLVGQGAGEQY
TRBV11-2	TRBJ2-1	ASSLGGGASEQF
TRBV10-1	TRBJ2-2	ASGASGVAGDSNTGELF
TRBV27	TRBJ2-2	ASSFLGLENTGELF
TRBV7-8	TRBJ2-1	ASSTKRGGQNEQF
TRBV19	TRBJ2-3	ASSMGQGNGDTQY
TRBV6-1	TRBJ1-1	ASLDRRNTEAF
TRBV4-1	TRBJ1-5	ASSQDPHSNQPQH
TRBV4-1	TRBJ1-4	ASSRRTATNEKLF
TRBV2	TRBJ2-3	ASSEARDRGSTDTQY
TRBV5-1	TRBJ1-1	ASRTDRLNTEAF
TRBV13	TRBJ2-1	ASSLNRQALRGMNEQF
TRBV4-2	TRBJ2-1	ASSHPSGGAYNEQF
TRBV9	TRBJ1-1	ASSVDRGTEAF